This T cell receptor (beta chain) was sequenced for a study of vaccination and CD4 T cells after COVID-19. Study context: Median time from second vaccine dose to sampling was about 70 days (14 to 241). In culture, cells were exposed to overlapping spike peptides from SARS-CoV-2, HCoV-NL63, HCoV-OC43 and HCoV-229E. Points from the study as a whole: It was observed that, in convalescent patients, a median approximately 86% of reactive clones arose only post-vaccination.

Per germline, CDR1 GTSNPN and CDR2 SVGIG (reference sequence). V lost 0 bases, J lost 8 bases, and 2 bases stayed unmatched. CDR3 length: 12 residues. Cultured CD4+ T-cell DNA underwent Oncomine TCR Beta short-read sequencing. In this case, cultured CD4+ T cells provided the extracted genomic DNA. TCRdb processed the PCR reads anew with MiXCR; each CDR3 protein has one entry. The sample has about 11,000 distinct CDR3 sequences; around 30% are singletons. This clonotype has a handful of counts. Its antigen is unknown. Noted treatment: roughly nine-day PBMC culture with coronavirus spike peptide pools or control peptides (ViraFEST assay). CD4+ T lymphocytes from the unexposed donor were collected before the COVID-19 pandemic (2011-2018). Peptide-pool expansion of antigen-specific T cells preceded TCR sequencing in ViraFEST.

The TCR was taken from a human donor in good health. The chain is built from TRBV30 and TRBJ2-7; 9 nucleotides line up with TRBD2. Input material: CD4+ T cells from blood, cultured in vitro. DNA for the CDR3: TGTGCCTGGAGTGTGAGCGGGAGGCAGCAGTACTTC. Translated: CAWSVSGRQQYF.